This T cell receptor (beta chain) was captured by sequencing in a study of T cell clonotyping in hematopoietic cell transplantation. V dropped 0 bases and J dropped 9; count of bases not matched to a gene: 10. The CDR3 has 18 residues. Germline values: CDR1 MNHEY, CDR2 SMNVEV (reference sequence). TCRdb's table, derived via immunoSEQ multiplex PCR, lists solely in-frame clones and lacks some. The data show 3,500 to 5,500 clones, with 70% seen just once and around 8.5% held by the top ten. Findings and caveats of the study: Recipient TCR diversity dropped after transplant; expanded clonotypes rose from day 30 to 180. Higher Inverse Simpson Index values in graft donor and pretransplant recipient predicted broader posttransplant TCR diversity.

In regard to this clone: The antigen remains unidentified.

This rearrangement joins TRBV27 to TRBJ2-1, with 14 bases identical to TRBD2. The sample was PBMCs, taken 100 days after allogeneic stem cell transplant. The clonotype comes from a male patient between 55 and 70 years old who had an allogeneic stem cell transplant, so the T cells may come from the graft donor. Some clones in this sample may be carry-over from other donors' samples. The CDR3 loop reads CASSLSSRLAGGPGEQFF. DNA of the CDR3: TGTGCCAGCAGTTTATCAAGCAGACTAGCGGGAGGGCCAGGTGAGCAGTTCTTC.